The 19 T cell receptor beta chains presented below share a single source sample, sequenced in a study of Tregs in tolerant kidney transplant recipients. Measured with immunoSEQ multiplex PCR; TCRdb has only the in-frame clones, and not every one. The sample lists just under 45,000 clones; 95% were seen once. The antigens of these receptors remain unknown. Sequencing input: Tregs from blood cultured with allogeneic cells. These receptors were obtained from a human donor in good health.

This chain links TRBV2 with TRBJ2-2; weak D call: TRBD2 (6 bases). This CDR3 has 14 residues. In germline, CDR1 is SNHLY, CDR2 FYNNEI. The ends were cut back, 3 bases at V and 6 bases at J, with 11 bases in the middle. CDR3: CASSDLATSGELFF. DNA of the CDR3: TGTGCCAGCAGTGACCTAGCGACCTCCGGGGAGCTGTTTTTT.

The V gene is TRBV7-6, the J gene TRBJ2-7, with 7 bases identical to TRBD2. V was pared by 5 bases and J by 1 base, with 5 bases of the junction left unmatched. CDR3 length equals 14 residues. The germline CDR1 and CDR2 sequences are SGHVS and FNYEAQ. The CDR3 reads CASSPTSVSYEQYF. The CDR3, as DNA: TGTGCCAGCAGCCCAACTAGCGTTTCCTACGAGCAGTACTTC.

CDR3 region: CAINSGRGTGELFF. The CDR3 nucleotides are TGTGCCATCAATTCCGGGAGGGGAACCGGGGAGCTGTTTTTT. This chain connects TRBV10-3 to TRBJ2-2; 8 nucleotides align to TRBD2. Trimming at V came to 7 bases and at J to 5 bases, leaving 6 bases not matched to a gene. CDR3 length: 14 amino acids. Germline loops: CDR1 ENHRY, CDR2 SYGVKD.

The genes are TRBV6-1 and TRBJ2-5, with no clear D. Trimming stripped 0 bases from V and 4 bases from J, with 18 bases between. The CDR3 loop spans 17 amino acids. CDR1 and CDR2 (germline): MNHNS, SASEGT. The CDR3, as DNA: TGTGCCAGCAGTGAAGCGCGAGTTACGGCACCCGGAGAGACCCAGTACTTC. Translating gives CASSEARVTAPGETQYF.

The V call is TRBV7-9, the J call TRBJ2-1; TRBD2 aligns across 11 bases. V was pared by 4 bases and J by 0 bases, with 8 bases of the junction left unmatched. The CDR3 spans 18 residues. Per the germline V gene, CDR1 is SEHNR and CDR2 is FQNEAQ (reference sequence). The CDR3 nucleotides read TGTGCCAGCAGCTCGGGACTAGCGGTTCTGAGCTCCTACAATGAGCAGTTCTTC. Translating gives CASSSGLAVLSSYNEQFF.

The V call is TRBV6-8, the J call TRBJ1-6, with D possibly matching TRBD1 (5 bases). The ends were cut back, 2 bases at V and 9 bases at J, with 11 bases in the middle. This CDR3 contains 14 residues. Looked up from germline, CDR1 is MNHGY and CDR2 is SAAAGT. DNA for the CDR3: TGTGCCAGCAGTTACAAGGGGTTGGCTTCACCCCTCCACTTT. This encodes CASSYKGLASPLHF.

V and J are TRBV7-8 and TRBJ2-7; D is unclear. Trimming shortened V by 2 bases and J by 4 bases, and 12 bases separated the two germline ends. CDR1 and CDR2 (germline): SGHVS, FQNEAQ. The CDR3 covers 14 residues. The CDR3 loop is CASSLSFQAYEQYF. The CDR3, as DNA: TGTGCCAGCAGCTTAAGTTTCCAGGCTTACGAGCAGTACTTC.

This rearrangement joins TRBV7-9 to TRBJ2-1; 9 bases align to TRBD2. The CDR3 runs 15 residues. V gave up 5 bases and J gave up 6 bases; unmatched junction bases: 8. Looked up from germline, CDR1 is SEHNR and CDR2 is FQNEAQ (reference sequence). The CDR3 sequence: CASSPAGLASNEQFF. CDR3 nucleotides: TGTGCCAGCAGCCCCGCGGGACTAGCTTCCAATGAGCAGTTCTTC. Using reference TRBV7-9 and TRBJ2-1 for the parts outside the CDR3, the full variable domain is DTGVSQNPRHKITKRGQNVTFRCDPISEHNRLYWYRQTLGQGPEFLTYFQNEAQLEKSRLLSDRFSAERPKGSFSTLEIQRTEQGDSAMYLCASSPAGLASNEQFFGPGTRLTVL.

The CDR3 bases are TGTGCCAGCAGCTTAAGGCGGGAGGGAATGGGCCTACGTGGCTACACCTTC. The encoded protein is CASSLRREGMGLRGYTF. The chain recombines TRBV7-9 with TRBJ1-2; D not certain. CDR1 and CDR2 from the germline V gene are SEHNR and FQNEAQ (reference sequence). The CDR3 extends over 17 amino acids. V was pared by 2 bases and J by 7 bases, with 23 bases between.

The chain combines TRBV19 with TRBJ1-4, with D possibly matching TRBD1 (5 bases). The CDR3 loop spans 14 amino acids. Germline V gene lookup returns CDR1 LNHDA and CDR2 SQIVND (reference sequence). The V end lost 8 bases, the J end lost 0 bases, and 10 bases lay between the germline ends. The CDR3 bases are TGTGCCAGTCCCCAGGGAGCAACTAATGAAAAACTGTTTTTT. It encodes CASPQGATNEKLFF.

This chain's CDR3 is CAWRRTSGGETQYF. The CDR3 region has the DNA TGTGCCTGGAGAAGGACTAGCGGGGGGGAGACCCAGTACTTC. The rearrangement joins TRBV30 to TRBJ2-5; 14 bases are shared with TRBD2. Germline CDR1 GTSNPN, CDR2 SVGIG (reference sequence). The length of the CDR3 is 14 residues. Trimming at V came to 3 bases and at J to 5 bases, leaving 2 bases not matched to a gene.

The V and J genes are TRBV7-8 and TRBJ2-2, with a weak D call TRBD2 (5 bases). CDR1 and CDR2 from the germline V gene are SGHVS and FQNEAQ. V lost 8 bases and J 3 bases, leaving 13 bases between the germline ends. The CDR3 length is 14 residues. DNA of the CDR3: TGTGCCAGCCTGATTGACTACTACACCGGGGAGCTGTTTTTT. It codes for CASLIDYYTGELFF.

This clone occurred once. The chain joins TRBV10-1 to TRBJ2-3, with 13 bases identical to TRBD2. V was clipped by 2 bases and J by 4 bases; unmatched bases: 0. CDR1 and CDR2 from the germline V gene are WNHNN and SYGVQD (reference sequence). This CDR3 has 15 amino acids. CDR3 in amino acids: CASSEGLAGADTQYF. CDR3 sequence (DNA): TGCGCCAGCAGTGAGGGACTAGCGGGAGCAGATACGCAGTATTTT.

This rearrangement joins TRBV6-1 to TRBJ1-2, with D possibly TRBD1 on 5 matching bases. This CDR3 contains 14 residues. The ends were cut back, 6 bases at V and 5 bases at J, with 16 bases in the middle. Germline CDR1 MNHNS, CDR2 SASEGT. The CDR3 sequence: CASRRLGGEYGYTF. The CDR3 coding sequence is TGTGCCAGCAGGAGACTGGGAGGGGAATATGGCTACACCTTC.

The chain combines TRBV19 with TRBJ2-5, with 10 positions matching TRBD2. V was clipped by 6 bases and J by 5 bases; unmatched bases: 12. CDR3 length: 16 residues. CDR1 and CDR2 (germline): LNHDA, SQIVND (reference sequence). In DNA, the CDR3 is TGTGCCAGTAGGCCTAGCGGGAGCTCTCCCTGGGAGACCCAGTACTTC. Its protein is CASRPSGSSPWETQYF.

The V and J genes are TRBV21-1 and TRBJ2-7; the table names TRBD1, a call not compared with the DNA. TRBV21-1 represents a pseudogene. The CDR3 has 15 residues. The DNA of the CDR3 is TGTGCCAGCCGTTGGCCCCCCTTCAGGGTCTACGAGCAGTACTTC. It specifies CASRWPPFRVYEQYF.

The chain couples TRBV7-9 to TRBJ1-1, with D perhaps TRBD1 (5 bases). Germline V gene data show CDR1 as SEHNR and CDR2 as FQNEAQ (reference sequence). The CDR3 sequence is 15 residues long. Trimming took off 4 bases at V and 2 bases at J, with 14 bases between the two ends. The CDR3 region is CASSSYGTLNTEAFF. CDR3 sequence (DNA): TGTGCCAGCAGCTCCTATGGGACCTTAAACACTGAAGCTTTCTTT.

The V call is TRBV30, the J call TRBJ1-4; 8 bases match TRBD1. V shed 2 bases, J shed 3 bases, and the junction held 11 bases outside the gene matches. CDR1 and CDR2 (germline): GTSNPN, SVGIG (reference sequence). CDR3 length: 17 amino acids. This CDR3 reads CAWSIFGQGRSNEKLFF. The CDR3, as DNA: TGTGCCTGGAGTATCTTCGGACAGGGAAGGTCTAATGAAAAACTGTTTTTT.

This chain uses TRBV4-1 with TRBJ1-2; D uncertain. The germline V gene encodes CDR1 MGHRA and CDR2 YSYEKL. The CDR3 is made up of 14 amino acids. V dropped 0 bases and J dropped 2 bases, with 7 bases sitting between them. The chain's CDR3 is CASSQDGRNYGYTF. In DNA, the CDR3 is TGCGCCAGCAGCCAAGATGGCCGAAACTATGGCTACACCTTC.